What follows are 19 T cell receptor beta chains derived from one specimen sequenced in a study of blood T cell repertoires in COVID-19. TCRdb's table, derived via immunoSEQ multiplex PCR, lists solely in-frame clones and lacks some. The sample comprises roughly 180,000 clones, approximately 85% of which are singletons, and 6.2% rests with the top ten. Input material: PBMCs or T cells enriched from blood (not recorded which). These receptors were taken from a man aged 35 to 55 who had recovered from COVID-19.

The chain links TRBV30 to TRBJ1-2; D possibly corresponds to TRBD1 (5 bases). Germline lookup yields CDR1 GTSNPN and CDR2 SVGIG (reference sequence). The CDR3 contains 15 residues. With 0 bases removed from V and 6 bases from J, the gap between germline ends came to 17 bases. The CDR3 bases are TGTGCCTGGAGTGTATTTGGGCAGGGCTATGATGGCTACACCTTC. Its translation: CAWSVFGQGYDGYTF.

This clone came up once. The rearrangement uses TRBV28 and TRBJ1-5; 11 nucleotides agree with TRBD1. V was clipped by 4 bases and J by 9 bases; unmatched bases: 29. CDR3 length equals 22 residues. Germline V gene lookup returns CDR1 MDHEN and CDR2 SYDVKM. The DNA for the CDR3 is TGTGCCAGCAGTTGGGTTAAGAATCATAATCCGGGACAGGGGGAGTTTATAGGGCCCCAGCATTTT. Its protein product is CASSWVKNHNPGQGEFIGPQHF.

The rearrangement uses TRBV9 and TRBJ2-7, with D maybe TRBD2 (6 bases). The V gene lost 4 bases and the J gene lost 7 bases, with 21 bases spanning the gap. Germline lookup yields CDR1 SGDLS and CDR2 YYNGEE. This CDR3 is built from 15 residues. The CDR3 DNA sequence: TGTGCCAGCAGCCCCGTCACGGGCTTGGGGGGAGAGCAGTACTTC. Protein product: CASSPVTGLGGEQYF.

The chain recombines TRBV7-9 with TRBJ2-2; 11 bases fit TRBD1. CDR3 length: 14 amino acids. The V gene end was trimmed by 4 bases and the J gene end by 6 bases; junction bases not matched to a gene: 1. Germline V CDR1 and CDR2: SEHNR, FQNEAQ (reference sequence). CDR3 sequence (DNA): TGTGCCAGCAGCTGGACAGGGGGCCCCGGGGAGCTGTTTTTT. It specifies CASSWTGGPGELFF. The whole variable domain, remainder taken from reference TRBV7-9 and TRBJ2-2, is DTGVSQNPRHKITKRGQNVTFRCDPISEHNRLYWYRQTLGQGPEFLTYFQNEAQLEKSRLLSDRFSAERPKGSFSTLEIQRTEQGDSAMYLCASSWTGGPGELFFGEGSRLTVL.

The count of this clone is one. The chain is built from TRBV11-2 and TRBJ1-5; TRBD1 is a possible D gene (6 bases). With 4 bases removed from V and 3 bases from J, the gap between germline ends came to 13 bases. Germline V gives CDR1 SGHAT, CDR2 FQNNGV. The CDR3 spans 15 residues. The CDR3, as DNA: TGTGCCAGCAGCTCTCGTACAGGGAACAATCAGCCCCAGCATTTT. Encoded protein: CASSSRTGNNQPQHF.

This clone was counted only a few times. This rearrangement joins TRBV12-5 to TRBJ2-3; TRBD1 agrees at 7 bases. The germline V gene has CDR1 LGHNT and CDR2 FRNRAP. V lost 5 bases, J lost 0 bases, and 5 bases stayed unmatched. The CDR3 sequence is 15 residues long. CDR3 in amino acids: CASGQTGLSTDTQYF. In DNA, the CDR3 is TGTGCTAGTGGTCAGACAGGGCTTAGCACAGATACGCAGTATTTT.

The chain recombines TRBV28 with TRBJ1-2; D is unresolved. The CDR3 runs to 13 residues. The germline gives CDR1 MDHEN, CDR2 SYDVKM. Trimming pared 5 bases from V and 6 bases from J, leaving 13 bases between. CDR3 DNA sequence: TGTGCCAGCAGTCTTCTCAGGATAGATGGCTACACCTTC. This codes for CASSLLRIDGYTF.

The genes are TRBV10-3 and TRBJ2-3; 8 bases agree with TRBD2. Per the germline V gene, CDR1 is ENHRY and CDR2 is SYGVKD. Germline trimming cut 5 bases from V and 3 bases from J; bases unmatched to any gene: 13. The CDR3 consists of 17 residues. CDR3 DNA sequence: TGTGCCATCAGTTCTCTTCAGGACGGGAGGGGGACAGATACGCAGTATTTT. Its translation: CAISSLQDGRGTDTQYF.

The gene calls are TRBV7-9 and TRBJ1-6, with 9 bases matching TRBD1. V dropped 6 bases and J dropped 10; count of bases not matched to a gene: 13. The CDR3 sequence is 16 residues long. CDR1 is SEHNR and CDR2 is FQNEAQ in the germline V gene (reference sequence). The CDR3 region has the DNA TGTGCCAGCAGTCCGTCAACCGGGACAGGGACGTCACCCCTCCACTTT. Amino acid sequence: CASSPSTGTGTSPLHF.

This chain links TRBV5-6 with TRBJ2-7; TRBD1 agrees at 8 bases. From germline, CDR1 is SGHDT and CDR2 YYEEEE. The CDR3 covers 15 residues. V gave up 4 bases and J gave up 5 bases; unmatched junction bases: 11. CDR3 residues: CASSTVDRAIHEQYF. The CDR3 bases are TGTGCCAGCAGCACAGTGGACAGGGCTATTCACGAGCAGTACTTC.

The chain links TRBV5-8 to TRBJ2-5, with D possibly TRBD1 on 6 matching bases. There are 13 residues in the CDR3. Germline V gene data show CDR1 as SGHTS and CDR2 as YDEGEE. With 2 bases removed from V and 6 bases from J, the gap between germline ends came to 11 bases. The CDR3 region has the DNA TGTGCCAGCAGCTTTGCCAGGGGTCAGACCCAGTACTTC. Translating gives CASSFARGQTQYF. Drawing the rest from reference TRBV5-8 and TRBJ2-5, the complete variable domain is EAGVTQSPTHLIKTRGQQATLRCSPISGHTSVYWYQQALGLGLQFLLWYDEGEERNRGNFPPRFSGRQFPNYSSELNVNALELEDSALYLCASSFARGQTQYFGPGTRLLVL.

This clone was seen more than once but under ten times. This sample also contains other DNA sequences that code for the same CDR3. The DNA for the CDR3 is TGTGCCAGCAGCCCCCTAGCGGGGGGGGGCACAGATACGCAGTATTTT. It translates to CASSPLAGGGTDTQYF. The chain uses TRBV9 and TRBJ2-3, with 12 bases matching TRBD2. Germline loops: CDR1 SGDLS, CDR2 YYNGEE. Trimming removed 4 bases from V and 1 base from J; junction bases left unmatched: 4. The CDR3 is 16 amino acids.

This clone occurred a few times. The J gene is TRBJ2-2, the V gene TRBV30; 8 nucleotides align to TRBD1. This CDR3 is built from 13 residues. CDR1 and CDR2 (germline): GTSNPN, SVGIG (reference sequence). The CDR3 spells CAWGTGNTGELFF. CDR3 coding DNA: TGTGCTTGGGGGACAGGGAACACCGGGGAGCTGTTTTTT.

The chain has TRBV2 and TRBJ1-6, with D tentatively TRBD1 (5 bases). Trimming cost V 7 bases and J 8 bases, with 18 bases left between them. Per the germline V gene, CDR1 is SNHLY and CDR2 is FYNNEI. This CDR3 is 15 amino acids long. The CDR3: CASTNWGGEHSPLHF. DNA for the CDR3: TGTGCCAGCACCAATTGGGGGGGGGAGCATTCACCCCTCCACTTT.

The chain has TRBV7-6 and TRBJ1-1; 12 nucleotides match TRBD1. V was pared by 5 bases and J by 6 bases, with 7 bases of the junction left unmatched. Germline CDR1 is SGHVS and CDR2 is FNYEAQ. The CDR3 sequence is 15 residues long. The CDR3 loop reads CASSQAGQGAAEAFF. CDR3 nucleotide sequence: TGTGCCAGCAGCCAGGCGGGACAGGGGGCTGCTGAAGCTTTCTTT.

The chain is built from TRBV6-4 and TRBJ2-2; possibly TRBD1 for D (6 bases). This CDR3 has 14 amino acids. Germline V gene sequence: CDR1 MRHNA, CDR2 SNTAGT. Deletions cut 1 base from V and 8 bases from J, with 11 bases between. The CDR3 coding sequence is TGTGCCAGCAGTGACTACACCGGGACAGGGGAGCTGTTTTTT. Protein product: CASSDYTGTGELFF.

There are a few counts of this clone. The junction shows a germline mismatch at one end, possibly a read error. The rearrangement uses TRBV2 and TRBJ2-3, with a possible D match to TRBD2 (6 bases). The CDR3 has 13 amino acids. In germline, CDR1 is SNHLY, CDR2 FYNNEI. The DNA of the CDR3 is TGTGCCAGCAGTGAAGCGGGGACTGCGGCGGATGATTTT. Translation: CASSEAGTAADDF.

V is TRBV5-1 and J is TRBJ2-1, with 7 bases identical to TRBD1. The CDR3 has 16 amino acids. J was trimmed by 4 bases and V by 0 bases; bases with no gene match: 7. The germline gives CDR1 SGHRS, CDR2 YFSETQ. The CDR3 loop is CASSLDGTVTYNEQFF. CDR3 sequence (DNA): TGCGCCAGCAGCTTGGACGGGACAGTAACTTACAATGAGCAGTTCTTC.

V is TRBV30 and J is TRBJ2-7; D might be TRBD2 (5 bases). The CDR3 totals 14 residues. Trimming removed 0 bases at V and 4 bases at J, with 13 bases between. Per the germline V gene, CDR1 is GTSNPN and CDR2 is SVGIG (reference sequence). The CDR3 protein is CAWSVGGLRYEQYF. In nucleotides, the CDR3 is TGTGCCTGGAGTGTTGGAGGCCTTCGATACGAGCAGTACTTC.